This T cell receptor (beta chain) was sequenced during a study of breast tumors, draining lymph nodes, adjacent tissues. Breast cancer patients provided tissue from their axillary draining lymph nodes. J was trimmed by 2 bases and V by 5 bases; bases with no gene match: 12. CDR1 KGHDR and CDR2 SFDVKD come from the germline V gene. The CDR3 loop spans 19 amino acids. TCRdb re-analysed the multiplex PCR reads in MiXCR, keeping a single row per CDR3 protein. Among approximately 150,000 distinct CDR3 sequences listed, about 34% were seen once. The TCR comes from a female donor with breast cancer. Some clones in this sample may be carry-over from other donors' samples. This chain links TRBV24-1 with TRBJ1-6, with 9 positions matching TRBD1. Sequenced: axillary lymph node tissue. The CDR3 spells CATSGGDRAPIAYNSPLHF. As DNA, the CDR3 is TGTGCCACCAGTGGGGGGGACAGGGCCCCAATTGCCTATAATTCACCCCTCCACTTT.